The rows below give T cell receptor beta chains drawn from one sample of a study of blood T cell repertoires in COVID-19. Here immunoSEQ multiplex PCR was the method, and the copy in TCRdb shows in-frame clones only, minus some. The sample carries about 210,000 clones, around four fifths recorded once. The sequenced material came from peripheral blood. Receptors were obtained from a man aged 45-65 years with active or convalescent COVID-19. Both conserved end residues are part of each CDR3. Each record gives: clone size, V gene, D gene, J gene, CDR3 DNA, CDR3 protein. D genes are given only for firm matches. The size field is filled for only some rows; it gives once, few, many or a size class.

NA,TRBV15,TRBD2,TRBJ2-3,TGTGCCACCAGCAGATATGTAGCGGGAGGTTCAGATACGCAGTATTTT,CATSRYVAGGSDTQYF
NA,TRBV29-1,NA,TRBJ2-1,TGCAGCGTTGCCTATGGCTCCTACAATGAGCAGTTCTTC,CSVAYGSYNEQFF
NA,TRBV28,TRBD2,TRBJ2-7,TGTGCCAGCAGTTTAGGTGGGAGGGACCCCTACGAGCAGTACTTC,CASSLGGRDPYEQYF
NA,TRBV19,NA,TRBJ2-6,TGTGCCAGTAGTATAGGGGGCGTGGGGGCCAACGTCCTGACTTTC,CASSIGGVGANVLTF
NA,TRBV4-3,NA,TRBJ1-6,TGCGCCAGCAGCCAGGTTAGGACAGCCACGGCGTATAATTCACCCCTCCACTTT,CASSQVRTATAYNSPLHF
NA,TRBV15,NA,TRBJ1-3,TGTGCCACCAGCAGAGATAGGGCATCACCGGGGGGAAACACCATATATTTT,CATSRDRASPGGNTIYF
NA,TRBV9,NA,TRBJ2-7,TGTGCCAGCAGCGGGGGGGACAGCATAACCTACGAGCAGTACTTC,CASSGGDSITYEQYF
NA,TRBV29-1,TRBD1,TRBJ1-2,TGCAGCGTTGAAGGTGCAACAGGGGTACTCTATGGCTACACCTTC,CSVEGATGVLYGYTF
NA,TRBV28,NA,TRBJ2-3,TGTGCCAGCAGTCCGCCGGGATCTACAGATACGCAGTATTTT,CASSPPGSTDTQYF
NA,TRBV7-9,NA,TRBJ1-1,TGTGCCAGCAGCTCCCCTCTTCCAGGGCTGGGCACTGAAGCTTTCTTT,CASSSPLPGLGTEAFF
NA,TRBV19,TRBD1,TRBJ1-2,TGTTTATCCAGGGGGCGAGATGGCTACACCTTC,CLSRGRDGYTF
NA,TRBV5-1,TRBD1,TRBJ1-2,TGCGCCAGCAGCACGAACAGGGGGCGATATGATGGCTACACCTTC,CASSTNRGRYDGYTF
NA,TRBV11-2,NA,TRBJ2-7,TGTGCCAGCAGCTTAGGGAGGGAGCAGTACTTC,CASSLGREQYF
NA,TRBV6-5,NA,TRBJ1-6,TGTGCCAGCATATCGGGACACTCCTATAATTCACCCCTCCACTTT,CASISGHSYNSPLHF
once,TRBV6-2/TRBV6-3,NA,TRBJ1-1,TGTGCCAGCAGTCAACTAGGATCCGAGAACACTGAAGCTTTCTTT,CASSQLGSENTEAFF
NA,TRBV3-1/TRBV3-2,NA,TRBJ1-1,TGTGCCAGCAGCCAAGATTCCGGGAACACTGAAGCTTTCTTT,CASSQDSGNTEAFF
NA,TRBV5-1,TRBD1,TRBJ1-2,TGCGCCAGCAGCTTGGTGGACAGGGGAACCTATGGCTACACCTTC,CASSLVDRGTYGYTF
NA,TRBV7-2,TRBD1,TRBJ1-6,TGTGCCAGCAGCGGAGGTGTGACAGGGGTTTCACCCCTCCACTTT,CASSGGVTGVSPLHF
NA,TRBV28,TRBD1,TRBJ2-7,TGTGCCAGCCACTCAAGGACAGGCCCCTACGAGCAGTACTTC,CASHSRTGPYEQYF
NA,TRBV9,TRBD1,TRBJ2-1,TGTGCCAGCAGCGTAGGAGGGACAGGAAATGAGCAGTTCTTC,CASSVGGTGNEQFF
NA,TRBV2,TRBD1,TRBJ1-2,TGTGCCAGCAGTGAAGAGACAGGGGGCGGCTACACCTTC,CASSEETGGGYTF
NA,TRBV2,TRBD1,TRBJ1-1,TGTGCCAGCAGTGTTGTGGCGACAGGGGCGAACACTGAAGCTTTCTTT,CASSVVATGANTEAFF
NA,TRBV25-1,TRBD2,TRBJ2-7,TGTGCCAGCAGTGAAGGTAGCGGGGGGTTCTCCTACGAGCAGTACTTC,CASSEGSGGFSYEQYF
few,TRBV10-3,TRBD1,TRBJ2-1,TGTGCCATCAGCGGGACAGGGGAACAAGAGCAGTTCTTC,CAISGTGEQEQFF
NA,TRBV15,NA,TRBJ1-3,TGTGCCACCAGTTCAGGGTCCTCTGGAAACACCATATATTTT,CATSSGSSGNTIYF
NA,TRBV5-6,NA,TRBJ1-5,TGTGCCAGCAGCTCCACGGTATATAGCAATCAGCCCCAGCATTTT,CASSSTVYSNQPQHF
NA,TRBV6-1,TRBD2,TRBJ2-7,TGTGCCAGCAGTGAAGTTGGCGGGAGTCTTTCCTACGAGCAGTACTTC,CASSEVGGSLSYEQYF
NA,TRBV11-3,TRBD1,TRBJ1-1,TGTGCCAGCAGCTTGGGACAGGGGCTGAACACTGAAGCTTTCTTT,CASSLGQGLNTEAFF
NA,TRBV19,NA,TRBJ2-1,TGTGCCAGTAGTATTTTCGGGCGGGATCGCAATGAGCAGTTCTTC,CASSIFGRDRNEQFF
NA,TRBV15,TRBD1,TRBJ1-2,TGTGCCACCAGCAGACCAGACAGGGAAGGGTATGGCTACACCTTC,CATSRPDREGYGYTF
NA,TRBV4-1,TRBD2,TRBJ2-1,TGCGCCAGCAGCCAAGCAAGGACTAGCGGGGGCAGCTCCTACAATGAGCAGTTCTTC,CASSQARTSGGSSYNEQFF
NA,TRBV29-1,TRBD2,TRBJ2-3,TGCAGCGTTTCTAGCGGGGGGGCTTATACGCAGTATTTT,CSVSSGGAYTQYF
NA,TRBV5-4,NA,TRBJ1-2,TGTGCCAGCAGCTTAGGACTCAATAACTATGGCTACACCTTC,CASSLGLNNYGYTF
many,TRBV2,NA,TRBJ2-7,TGTGCCAGCAGTGTGAGCATCTACGAGCAGTACTTC,CASSVSIYEQYF
NA,TRBV6-1,TRBD1,TRBJ1-5,TGTGCCAGCAGTGACCCGCCAGGAGGGGGCGGAAGCAATCAGCCCCAGCATTTT,CASSDPPGGGGSNQPQHF
NA,TRBV5-4,TRBD2,TRBJ2-5,TGTGCCAGCGGACCAGCGGGGGCCCTGTACCAAGAGACCCAGTACTTC,CASGPAGALYQETQYF
NA,TRBV7-2,NA,TRBJ1-1,TGTGCCAGCCGGGGACACCCTAACACTGAAGCTTTCTTT,CASRGHPNTEAFF
NA,TRBV6-5,TRBD1,TRBJ1-2,TGTGCCACCCTCAGGGGGCGCGGCTATGGCTACACCTTC,CATLRGRGYGYTF